What follows describes a single T cell receptor (beta chain). Study processing details: By means of reference gene primer amplification, nucleated cell counts were estimated. Profiled with immunoSEQ multiplex PCR; TCRdb holds only in-frame clones, not every one. The V and J calls and clone size were taken over from that table, and D and trimming were inferred from the DNA. The sample consists of fewer than 200,000 clones, over 75% of them appearing once. This sample is drawn from a study of blood T cell repertoires in COVID-19. On the study more broadly: Researchers got acute and convalescent COVID-19 samples from the United States, Italy and Spain. PBMCs, B-cell-depleted T cells, or T cells provided the cDNA or gDNA that made up the material.

The CDR3 contains 13 residues. V dropped 1 base and J dropped 4 bases, with 5 bases sitting between them. Specimen: peripheral blood. This sequence was found in a man aged 55 to 70 who had recovered from COVID-19. This rearrangement joins TRBV12-3 or TRBV12-4 to TRBJ1-3; D remains unclear. CDR3 residues: CASSLGQGNTIYF. CDR3 nucleotides: TGTGCCAGCAGTTTAGGGCAGGGAAACACCATATATTTT.